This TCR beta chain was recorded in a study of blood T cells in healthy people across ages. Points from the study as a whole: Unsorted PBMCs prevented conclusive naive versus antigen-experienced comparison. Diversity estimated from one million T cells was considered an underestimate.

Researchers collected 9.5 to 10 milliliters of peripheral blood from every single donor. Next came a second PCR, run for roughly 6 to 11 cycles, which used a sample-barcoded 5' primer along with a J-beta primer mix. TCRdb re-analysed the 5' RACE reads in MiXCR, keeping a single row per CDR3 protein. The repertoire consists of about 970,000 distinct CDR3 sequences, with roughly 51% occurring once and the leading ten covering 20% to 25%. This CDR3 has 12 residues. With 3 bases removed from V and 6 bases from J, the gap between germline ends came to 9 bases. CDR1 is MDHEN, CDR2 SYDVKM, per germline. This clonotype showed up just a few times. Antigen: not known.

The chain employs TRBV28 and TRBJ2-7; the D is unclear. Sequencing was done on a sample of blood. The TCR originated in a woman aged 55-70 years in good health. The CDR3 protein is CASSFDGSEQYF. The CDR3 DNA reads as TGTGCCAGCAGTTTTGACGGGTCCGAGCAGTACTTC.